Shown below are 11 T cell receptor beta chains from a single sample sequenced in a study of blood T cell repertoires in COVID-19. Generated by immunoSEQ multiplex PCR, the TCRdb table keeps only in-frame clones and is missing some. The sample holds some 520,000 clones, 89% seen once. The sequenced material came from peripheral blood. Receptors originate from a man younger than 30 with COVID-19, enrolled during active disease.

The chain employs TRBV16 and TRBJ1-1; 9 bases are a match to TRBD1. V was pared by 2 bases and J by 5 bases, with 15 bases of the junction left unmatched. Germline lookup yields CDR1 KGHSY and CDR2 FQNENV. The CDR3 covers 18 residues. The CDR3, as DNA: TGTGCCAGCAGCCAAGGAAGGACAGGGGTAGGACTGAGTACTGAAGCTTTCTTT. Its translation is CASSQGRTGVGLSTEAFF.

This clone was seen more than once but under ten times. This sequence joins TRBV2 and TRBJ2-7, with a weak D call TRBD1 (6 bases). The CDR3 runs 14 residues. Trimming took 4 bases from V and 5 from J, leaving 15 bases between them. Germline-derived CDR1 and CDR2 are SNHLY and FYNNEI. This CDR3 reads CASSGDMSLHEQYF. Here the CDR3 DNA reads TGTGCCAGCAGTGGGGACATGTCCTTACACGAGCAGTACTTC.

The V and J genes are TRBV11-2 and TRBJ2-3; D remains ambiguous. Trimming removed 7 bases at V and 6 bases at J, with 11 bases between. The CDR3 sequence is 12 residues long. Germline V gene data show CDR1 as SGHAT and CDR2 as FQNNGV. CDR3 loop: CASNNGQDTQYF. CDR3 nucleotides: TGTGCCAGCAACAATGGGCAGGATACGCAGTATTTT.

The chain links TRBV11-2 to TRBJ2-7, with TRBD1 identical over 7 bases. CDR1 and CDR2 from the germline V gene are SGHAT and FQNNGV. V lost 2 bases to trimming and J lost 2 bases; unmatched junction nucleotides: 6. The CDR3 is made up of 15 amino acids. The CDR3 bases are TGTGCCAGCAGCTTAAGGACAGGACTTACCTACGAGCAGTACTTC. Its protein is CASSLRTGLTYEQYF. Supplemented by reference TRBV11-2 and TRBJ2-7, the full variable domain reads EAGVAQSPRYKIIEKRQSVAFWCNPISGHATLYWYQQILGQGPKLLIQFQNNGVVDDSQLPKDRFSAERLKGVDSTLKIQPAKLEDSAVYLCASSLRTGLTYEQYFGPGTRLTVT.

This clone appeared a few times. The V gene is TRBV14, the J gene TRBJ2-2; TRBD2 matches at 8 bases. V lost 0 bases and J lost 4; bases outside the gene matches: 7. The germline gives CDR1 SGHDN, CDR2 FVKESK. This CDR3 comprises 17 residues. This chain's CDR3 is CASSQEGWLAGTGELFF. CDR3 sequence (DNA): TGTGCCAGCAGCCAAGAGGGTTGGCTAGCGGGCACCGGGGAGCTGTTTTTT.

V and J are TRBV14 and TRBJ2-7; 11 positions agree with TRBD1. The CDR3 is 15 residues long. From germline, CDR1 is SGHDN and CDR2 FVKESK. Trimming removed 4 bases from V and 3 bases from J; junction bases left unmatched: 5. The CDR3 here is CASSPWGQGVYEQYF. In DNA, the CDR3 is TGTGCCAGCAGCCCGTGGGGACAGGGGGTCTACGAGCAGTACTTC.

This chain uses TRBV24-1 with TRBJ2-2; 8 bases fit TRBD2. The junction had 2 bases not matched to a gene; V was cut back by 5 bases and J by 4 bases. CDR1 and CDR2 from the germline V gene are KGHDR and SFDVKD. The CDR3 contains 14 residues. For the CDR3, the DNA is TGTGCCACCAGTGGTCGGGGGGGCACCGGGGAGCTGTTTTTT. This translates into CATSGRGGTGELFF.

The V gene is TRBV27, the J gene TRBJ2-1, with TRBD1 matching 10 bases. Per the germline V gene, CDR1 is MNHEY and CDR2 is SMNVEV (reference sequence). V shed 3 bases, J shed 7 bases, and the junction held 9 bases outside the gene matches. The CDR3 is made up of 16 amino acids. The CDR3, as DNA: TGTGCCAGCAGTTTGAGGGACAGGGGAGTAATGAATGAGCAGTTCTTC. As protein: CASSLRDRGVMNEQFF.

The chain recombines TRBV2 with TRBJ1-1, with 8 bases aligning to TRBD1. Trimming took 6 bases from V and 6 from J; bases not matched to a gene: 12. CDR1 and CDR2 (germline): SNHLY, FYNNEI. This CDR3 spans 15 amino acids. CDR3 DNA sequence: TGTGCCAGCAGCGCATTTGACAGGGGTGGAGCTGAAGCTTTCTTT. Encoded protein: CASSAFDRGGAEAFF.

V usage is TRBV5-1 and J usage is TRBJ1-4; 8 bases are a match to TRBD1. Per germline, CDR1 SGHRS and CDR2 YFSETQ. With 3 bases clipped from V and 7 bases from J, the junction kept 8 bases outside the gene matches. The CDR3 is made up of 15 amino acids. This chain's CDR3 is CASSSGQDGGEKLFF. For the CDR3, the DNA is TGCGCCAGCAGCTCGGGACAGGATGGGGGTGAAAAACTGTTTTTT.

The V and J genes are TRBV11-3 and TRBJ2-7; 7 nucleotides align to TRBD2. The junction had 9 bases not matched to a gene; V was cut back by 4 bases and J by 3 bases. CDR3 length: 15 amino acids. Germline CDR1 reads SGHNT; CDR2 reads YENEEA. The CDR3 loop is CASSSLPGGDYEQYF. CDR3 in DNA: TGTGCCAGCAGCTCACTTCCGGGGGGAGACTACGAGCAGTACTTC.